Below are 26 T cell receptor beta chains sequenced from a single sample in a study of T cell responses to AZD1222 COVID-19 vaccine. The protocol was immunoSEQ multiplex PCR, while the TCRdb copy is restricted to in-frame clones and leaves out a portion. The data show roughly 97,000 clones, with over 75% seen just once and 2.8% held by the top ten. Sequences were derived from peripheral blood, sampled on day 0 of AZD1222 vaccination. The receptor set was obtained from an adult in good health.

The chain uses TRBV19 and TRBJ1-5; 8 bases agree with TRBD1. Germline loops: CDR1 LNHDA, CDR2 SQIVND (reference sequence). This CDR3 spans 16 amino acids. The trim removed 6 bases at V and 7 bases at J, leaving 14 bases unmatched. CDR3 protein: CASRVLDRVSGQPQHF. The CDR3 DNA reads TGTGCCAGTAGGGTCTTGGACAGGGTCTCCGGACAGCCCCAGCATTTT. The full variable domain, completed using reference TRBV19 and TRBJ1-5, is DGGITQSPKYLFRKEGQNVTLSCEQNLNHDAMYWYRQDPGQGLRLIYYSQIVNDFQKGDIAEGYSVSREKKESFPLTVTSAQKNPTAFYLCASRVLDRVSGQPQHFGDGTRLSIL.

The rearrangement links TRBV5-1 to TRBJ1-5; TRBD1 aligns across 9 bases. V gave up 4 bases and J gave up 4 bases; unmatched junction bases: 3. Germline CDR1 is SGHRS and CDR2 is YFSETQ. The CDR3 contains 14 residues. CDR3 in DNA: TGCGCCAGCAGCCCGGACAGGGGTAATCAGCCCCAGCATTTT. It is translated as CASSPDRGNQPQHF.

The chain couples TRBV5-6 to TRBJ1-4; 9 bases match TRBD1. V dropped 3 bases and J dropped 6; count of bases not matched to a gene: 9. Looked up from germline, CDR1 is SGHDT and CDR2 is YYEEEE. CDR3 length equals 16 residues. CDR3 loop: CASSSGTGRRYEKLFF. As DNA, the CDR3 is TGTGCCAGCAGCTCCGGGACAGGGAGAAGATATGAAAAACTGTTTTTT. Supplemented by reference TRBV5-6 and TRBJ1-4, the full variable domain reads DAGVTQSPTHLIKTRGQQVTLRCSPKSGHDTVSWYQQALGQGPQFIFQYYEEEERQRGNFPDRFSGHQFPNYSSELNVNALLLGDSALYLCASSSGTGRRYEKLFFGSGTQLSVL.

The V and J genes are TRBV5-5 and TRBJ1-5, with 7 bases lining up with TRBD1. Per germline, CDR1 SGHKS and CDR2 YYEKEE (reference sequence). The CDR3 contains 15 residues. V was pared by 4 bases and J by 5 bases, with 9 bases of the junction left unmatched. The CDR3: CASSPARDSYQPQHF. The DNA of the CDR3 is TGTGCCAGCAGCCCAGCTCGGGACAGCTATCAGCCCCAGCATTTT.

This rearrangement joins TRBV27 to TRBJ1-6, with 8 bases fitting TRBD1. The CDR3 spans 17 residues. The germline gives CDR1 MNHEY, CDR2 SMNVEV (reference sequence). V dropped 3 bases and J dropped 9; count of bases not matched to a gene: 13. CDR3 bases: TGTGCCAGCAGTTTGGATCATCTGGACAGGGAGGGTTCACCCCTCCACTTT. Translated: CASSLDHLDREGSPLHF.

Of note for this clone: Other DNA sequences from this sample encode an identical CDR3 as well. The CDR3 here is CASSLTGYEQYF. The CDR3 region has the DNA TGTGCCAGCAGCTTAACGGGTTACGAGCAGTACTTC. J is TRBJ2-7 and V is TRBV7-9; D is uncertain. The V end was cut by 2 bases, the J end by 4 bases, with 6 bases between. CDR3 length: 12 residues. CDR1 SEHNR and CDR2 FQNEAQ come from the germline V gene (reference sequence).

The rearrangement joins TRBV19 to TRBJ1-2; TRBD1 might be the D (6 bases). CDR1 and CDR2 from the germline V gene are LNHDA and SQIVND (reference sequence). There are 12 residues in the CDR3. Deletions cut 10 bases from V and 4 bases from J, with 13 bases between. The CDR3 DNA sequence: TGTGCCACTCGACAGGACCTCTATGGCTACACCTTC. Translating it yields CATRQDLYGYTF.

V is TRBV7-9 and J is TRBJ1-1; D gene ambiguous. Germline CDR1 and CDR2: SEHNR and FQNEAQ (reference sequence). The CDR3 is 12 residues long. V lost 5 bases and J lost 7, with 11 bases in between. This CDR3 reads CASSPGPFEAFF. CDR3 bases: TGTGCCAGCAGCCCGGGTCCCTTTGAAGCTTTCTTT.

The CDR3 is CASFLGGSYNEQFF. The CDR3 DNA reads as TGCGCCAGCTTCCTCGGGGGTAGCTACAATGAGCAGTTCTTC. This chain joins TRBV5-1 and TRBJ2-1; a weak D match, TRBD2 (6 bases). Germline loops: CDR1 SGHRS, CDR2 YFSETQ. The CDR3 loop spans 14 amino acids. V dropped 7 bases and J dropped 3 bases, with 14 bases sitting between them.

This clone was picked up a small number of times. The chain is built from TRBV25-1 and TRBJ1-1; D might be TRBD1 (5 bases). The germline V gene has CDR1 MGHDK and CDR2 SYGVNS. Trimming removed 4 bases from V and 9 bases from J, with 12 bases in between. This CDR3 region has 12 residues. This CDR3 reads CASSALRGQAFF. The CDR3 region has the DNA TGTGCCAGCAGTGCCCTACGGGGCCAAGCTTTCTTT.

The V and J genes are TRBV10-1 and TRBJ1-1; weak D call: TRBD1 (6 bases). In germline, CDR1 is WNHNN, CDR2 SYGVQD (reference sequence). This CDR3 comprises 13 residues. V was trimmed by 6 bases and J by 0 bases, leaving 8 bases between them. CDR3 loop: CASRDSLNTEAFF. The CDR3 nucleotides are TGCGCCAGCAGGGACAGTTTGAACACTGAAGCTTTCTTT.

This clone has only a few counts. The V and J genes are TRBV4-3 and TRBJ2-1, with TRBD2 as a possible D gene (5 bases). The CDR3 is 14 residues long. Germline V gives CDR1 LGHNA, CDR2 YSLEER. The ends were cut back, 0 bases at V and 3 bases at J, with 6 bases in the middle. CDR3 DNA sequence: TGCGCCAGCAGCCAAGAAGGGAGCTACAATGAGCAGTTCTTC. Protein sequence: CASSQEGSYNEQFF.

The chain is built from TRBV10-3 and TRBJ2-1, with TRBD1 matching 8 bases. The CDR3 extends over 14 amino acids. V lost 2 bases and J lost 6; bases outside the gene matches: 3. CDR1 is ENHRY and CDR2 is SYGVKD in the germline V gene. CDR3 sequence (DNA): TGTGCCATCAGTGAGGGACAGGGTACCAATGAGCAGTTCTTC. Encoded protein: CAISEGQGTNEQFF.

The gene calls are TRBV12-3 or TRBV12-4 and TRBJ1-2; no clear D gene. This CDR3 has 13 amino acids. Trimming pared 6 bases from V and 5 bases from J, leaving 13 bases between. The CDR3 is CASSLRVGYGYTF. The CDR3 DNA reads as TGTGCCAGCAGCCTTCGGGTTGGGTATGGCTACACCTTC.

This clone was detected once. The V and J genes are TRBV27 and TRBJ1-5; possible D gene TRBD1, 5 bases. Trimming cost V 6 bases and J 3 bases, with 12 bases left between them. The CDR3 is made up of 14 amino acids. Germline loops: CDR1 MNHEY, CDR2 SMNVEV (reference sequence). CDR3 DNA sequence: TGTGCCAGCAGGAGAACAGGTGCCAATCAGCCCCAGCATTTT. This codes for CASRRTGANQPQHF.

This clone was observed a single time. The CDR3: CASSQQMASSGANVLTF. The DNA for the CDR3 is TGTGCCAGCAGCCAGCAGATGGCCTCCTCTGGGGCCAACGTCCTGACTTTC. This sequence joins TRBV14 and TRBJ2-6; unclear D gene. CDR1 is SGHDN, CDR2 FVKESK, per germline. CDR3 length: 17 amino acids. Trimming cost V 3 bases and J 0 bases, with 12 bases left between them.

In DNA form, the CDR3 reads TGTGCCAGTAGTATTACAGGGAAAGTGGGTCAGCCCCAGCATTTT. Translating it yields CASSITGKVGQPQHF. The chain has TRBV19 and TRBJ1-5; a weak D match, TRBD1 (6 bases). Germline values: CDR1 LNHDA, CDR2 SQIVND (reference sequence). The CDR3 is 15 residues long. Trimming removed 3 bases from V and 6 bases from J, with 15 bases in between.

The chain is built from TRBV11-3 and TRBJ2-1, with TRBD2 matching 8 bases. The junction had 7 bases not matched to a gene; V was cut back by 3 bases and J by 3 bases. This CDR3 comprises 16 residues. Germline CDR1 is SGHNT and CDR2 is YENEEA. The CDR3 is CASSLRAGALYNEQFF. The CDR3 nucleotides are TGTGCCAGCAGCTTGCGAGCGGGGGCTCTCTACAATGAGCAGTTCTTC.

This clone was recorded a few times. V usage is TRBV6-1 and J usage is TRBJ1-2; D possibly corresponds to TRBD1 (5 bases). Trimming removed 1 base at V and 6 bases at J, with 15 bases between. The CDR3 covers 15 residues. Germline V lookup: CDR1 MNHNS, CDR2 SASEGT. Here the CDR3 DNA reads TGTGCCAGCAGTGAAGATTCGGGACCGGGACATGGCTACACCTTC. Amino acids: CASSEDSGPGHGYTF.

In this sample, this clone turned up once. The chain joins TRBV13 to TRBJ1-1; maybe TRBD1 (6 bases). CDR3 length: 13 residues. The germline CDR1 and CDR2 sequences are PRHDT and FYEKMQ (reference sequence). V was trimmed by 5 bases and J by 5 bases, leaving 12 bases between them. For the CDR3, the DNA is TGTGCCAGCAGCGTGGGGGCGTATACTGAAGCTTTCTTT. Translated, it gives CASSVGAYTEAFF.

The CDR3 bases are TGTGCCAGTAGTACCCCTAGCGGGCCTAACACCGGGGAGCTGTTTTTT. Amino acid sequence: CASSTPSGPNTGELFF. The chain is built from TRBV19 and TRBJ2-2, with 8 bases that match TRBD2. V was pared by 4 bases and J by 2 bases, with 6 bases of the junction left unmatched. Germline assignment: CDR1 LNHDA and CDR2 SQIVND (reference sequence). This CDR3 is 16 amino acids long.

The CDR3 DNA follows: TGTGCCAGCAGTCCAGCGGGGGCACACATTCAGTACTTC. The encoded protein is CASSPAGAHIQYF. V usage is TRBV6-5 and J usage is TRBJ2-4, with 8 bases aligning to TRBD2. Losses at the gene ends were 5 bases for V and 8 bases for J; bases not matched to a gene: 5. This CDR3 has 13 amino acids. Germline V gene data show CDR1 as MNHEY and CDR2 as SVGAGI.

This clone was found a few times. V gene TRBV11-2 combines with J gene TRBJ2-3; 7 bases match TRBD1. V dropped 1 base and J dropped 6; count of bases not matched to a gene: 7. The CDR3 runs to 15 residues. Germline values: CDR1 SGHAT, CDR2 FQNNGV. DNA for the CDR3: TGTGCCAGCAGCTTAGCCCACAGGGGTTACGATACGCAGTATTTT. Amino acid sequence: CASSLAHRGYDTQYF.

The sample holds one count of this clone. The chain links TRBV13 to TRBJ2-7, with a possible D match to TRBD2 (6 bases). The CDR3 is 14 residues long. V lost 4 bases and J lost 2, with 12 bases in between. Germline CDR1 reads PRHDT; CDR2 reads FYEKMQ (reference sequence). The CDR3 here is CASSSGRGTYEQYF. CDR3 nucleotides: TGTGCCAGCAGCTCGGGACGGGGGACCTACGAGCAGTACTTC. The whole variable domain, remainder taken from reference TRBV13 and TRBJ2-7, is AAGVIQSPRHLIKEKRETATLKCYPIPRHDTVYWYQQGPGQDPQFLISFYEKMQSDKGSIPDRFSAQQFSDYHSELNMSSLELGDSALYFCASSSGRGTYEQYFGPGTRLTVT.

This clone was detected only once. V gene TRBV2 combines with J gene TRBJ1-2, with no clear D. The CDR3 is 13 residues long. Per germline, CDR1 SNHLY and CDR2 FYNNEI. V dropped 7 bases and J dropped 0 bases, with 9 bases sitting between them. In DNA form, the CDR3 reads TGTGCCAGCATTTTCGGTCCTAACTATGGCTACACCTTC. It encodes CASIFGPNYGYTF.

The CDR3 protein is CASSLGVRVQETQYF. DNA for the CDR3: TGTGCCAGCAGCTTAGGTGTGCGGGTTCAAGAGACCCAGTACTTC. The chain uses TRBV11-3 and TRBJ2-5; D is perhaps TRBD2 (5 bases). The CDR3 has 15 amino acids. Trimming left V 1 base short and J 2 bases short, with 11 bases between. The germline gives CDR1 SGHNT, CDR2 YENEEA.